These 16 T cell receptor beta chains were sequenced from one sample in a study of siplizumab effects on memory and regulatory T cells. Generated by immunoSEQ multiplex PCR, the TCRdb table keeps only in-frame clones and is missing some. Among around 110,000 clones listed, about 95% were seen once. Sequencing input: non-Treg CD4+ T cells sorted from blood. Receptors were obtained from a human donor in good health.

The chain carries TRBV7-3 and TRBJ2-7; the match to TRBD2 covers 9 bases. CDR1 SGHTA and CDR2 FQGTGA come from the germline V gene. V was clipped by 0 bases and J by 5 bases; unmatched bases: 8. The CDR3 is 16 amino acids. CDR3: CASSLTLASGMNEQYF. DNA for the CDR3: TGTGCCAGCAGCTTAACGCTGGCTAGCGGGATGAACGAGCAGTACTTC.

The chain couples TRBV6-5 to TRBJ2-2; 9 bases are shared with TRBD1. Germline V lookup: CDR1 MNHEY, CDR2 SVGAGI. With V trimmed by 0 bases and J by 4 bases, 3 bases remained unmatched. This CDR3 has 16 amino acids. In DNA form, the CDR3 reads TGTGCCAGCAGTTACTCAAGGGACAGGGTCACCGGGGAGCTGTTTTTT. This sequence encodes CASSYSRDRVTGELFF.

The chain links TRBV28 to TRBJ2-1; D possibly uses TRBD1 or TRBD2 (6 bases each). Trimming shortened V by 7 bases and J by 7 bases, and 17 bases separated the two germline ends. This CDR3 spans 14 amino acids. Germline lookup yields CDR1 MDHEN and CDR2 SYDVKM. The CDR3 region has the DNA TGTGCCAGCAATTTGGTTCAGGGGAGGAATGAGCAGTTCTTC. Translating gives CASNLVQGRNEQFF.

The gene calls are TRBV9 and TRBJ2-1; D unresolved. CDR3 size: 15 residues. Germline values: CDR1 SGDLS, CDR2 YYNGEE. Trimming removed 4 bases from V and 0 bases from J, with 11 bases in between. Here the CDR3 DNA reads TGTGCCAGCAGCCCTGAGGAGAGCTCCTACAATGAGCAGTTCTTC. This translates into CASSPEESSYNEQFF.

The chain carries TRBV23-1 and TRBJ1-1; tentatively, D is TRBD1 (5 bases). TRBV23-1 is labeled an ORF, and its function is uncertain. The V end lost 6 bases, the J end lost 4 bases, and 12 bases lay between the germline ends. The CDR3 runs 13 residues. The CDR3 nucleotides are TGCGCCAGCAGAGACAGTCCCCCCACTGAAGCTTTCTTT. Its protein is CASRDSPPTEAFF.

The chain employs TRBV7-9 and TRBJ1-4, with D tentatively TRBD1 (5 bases). V gave up 5 bases and J gave up 3 bases, with 16 bases separating them. In germline, CDR1 is SEHNR, CDR2 FQNEAQ (reference sequence). The CDR3 length is 16 residues. The CDR3 sequence is CASSPRQKQPNEKLFF. CDR3 coding DNA: TGTGCCAGCAGCCCCCGACAGAAACAACCTAATGAAAAACTGTTTTTT. The whole variable domain, filled in from reference TRBV7-9 and TRBJ1-4, reads DTGVSQNPRHKITKRGQNVTFRCDPISEHNRLYWYRQTLGQGPEFLTYFQNEAQLEKSRLLSDRFSAERPKGSFSTLEIQRTEQGDSAMYLCASSPRQKQPNEKLFFGSGTQLSVL.

The chain has TRBV4-1 and TRBJ1-5; 9 bases match TRBD1. V trimming: 4 bases; J trimming: 3 bases; junction bases outside the gene matches: 4. The germline gives CDR1 MGHRA, CDR2 YSYEKL. The CDR3 extends over 15 amino acids. The CDR3 loop reads CASSPGQGNNQPQHF. CDR3 DNA sequence: TGCGCCAGCAGCCCCGGACAGGGGAACAATCAGCCCCAGCATTTT.

The V and J genes are TRBV6-1 and TRBJ2-7; 7 bases are a match to TRBD2. Germline V gene sequence: CDR1 MNHNS, CDR2 SASEGT. The ends lost 4 bases at V and 4 bases at J; junction bases unmatched: 10. CDR3 length equals 15 residues. This CDR3 reads CASSALVGGGYEQYF. CDR3 bases: TGTGCCAGCAGTGCTCTGGTGGGGGGGGGATACGAGCAGTACTTC.

This sequence joins TRBV10-3 and TRBJ2-3, with 10 bases aligning to TRBD2. The germline gives CDR1 ENHRY, CDR2 SYGVKD. V was pared by 0 bases and J by 4 bases, with 7 bases of the junction left unmatched. This CDR3 is built from 17 residues. The CDR3 spells CAISESIKAGGPDTQYF. The CDR3 region has the DNA TGTGCCATCAGTGAGTCGATTAAAGCGGGAGGGCCAGATACGCAGTATTTT.

This chain uses TRBV15 with TRBJ2-1; no reliable D call. V shed 1 base and J shed 1 base, with 11 bases lying between them. The V gene's germline CDR1 is LNHNV and CDR2 YYDKDF (reference sequence). The CDR3 sequence is 16 residues long. CDR3 in DNA: TGTGCCACCAGCAGAGGGTGGGGTGCATCCTACAATGAGCAGTTCTTC. It is translated as CATSRGWGASYNEQFF.

The chain joins TRBV5-5 to TRBJ1-2; TRBD1 agrees at 7 bases. After removal of 0 bases from V and 2 bases from J, the junction contained 4 bases not matched to a gene. Germline loops: CDR1 SGHKS, CDR2 YYEKEE (reference sequence). This CDR3 is 15 amino acids long. CDR3 bases: TGTGCCAGCAGCTTGGCAGCAGGGGGAAACTATGGCTACACCTTC. Amino acid sequence: CASSLAAGGNYGYTF.

The chain carries TRBV7-2 and TRBJ1-6; D gene uncertain. This CDR3 contains 14 residues. The V and J ends lost 1 base and 7 bases respectively, with 8 bases between them. The germline V gene has CDR1 SGHTA and CDR2 FQGNSA. CDR3 sequence reads: CASSLEMENSPLHF. The CDR3 nucleotides are TGTGCCAGCAGCTTAGAAATGGAGAATTCACCCCTCCACTTT.

J is TRBJ2-5 and V is TRBV29-1; unclear D gene. Trimming cost V 8 bases and J 5 bases, with 12 bases left between them. Germline V gene lookup returns CDR1 SQVTM and CDR2 ANQGSEA. The CDR3 loop spans 11 amino acids. The CDR3 sequence: CSMKGSETQYF. The DNA for the CDR3 is TGCAGCATGAAAGGGTCGGAGACCCAGTACTTC.

V usage is TRBV7-2 and J usage is TRBJ1-1, with 8 bases fitting TRBD1. Losses at the gene ends were 3 bases for V and 4 bases for J; bases not matched to a gene: 1. The CDR3 spans 13 residues. Germline-derived CDR1 and CDR2 are SGHTA and FQGNSA. The CDR3 DNA reads as TGTGCCAGCAGCTTGCAGGGGGCCACTGAAGCTTTCTTT. It yields the protein CASSLQGATEAFF.

The chain is built from TRBV6-6 and TRBJ2-6; D gene unclear. CDR1 and CDR2 (germline): MNHNY, SVGAGI (reference sequence). Trimming shortened V by 5 bases and J by 0 bases, and 11 bases separated the two germline ends. The CDR3 sequence is 16 residues long. The CDR3 region is CASSIGRISGANVLTF. CDR3 nucleotides: TGTGCCAGCAGTATCGGACGTATCTCTGGGGCCAACGTCCTGACTTTC.

This chain links TRBV6-5 with TRBJ1-4, with TRBD1 matching 8 bases. Germline trimming cut 9 bases from V and 13 bases from J; bases unmatched to any gene: 19. Germline CDR1 MNHEY, CDR2 SVGAGI. There are 15 residues in the CDR3. CDR3 sequence (DNA): TGTGCCAGACCGCAGGGGGCGCCCCGGTGGAAAAGACTGTTTTTT. Translation: CARPQGAPRWKRLFF.